This T cell receptor (beta chain) was recovered during a study of T cells after yellow fever vaccination. J was trimmed by 6 bases and V by 0 bases; bases with no gene match: 10. The length of the CDR3 is 15 residues. Per germline, CDR1 DFQATT and CDR2 SNEGSKA (reference sequence). TCRdb re-analysed the 5' RACE reads in MiXCR, keeping a single row per CDR3 protein. The sample includes 500,000 to 650,000 distinct CDR3 sequences, 17% of them seen just once. This receptor was taken from a man younger than 35 who received the YFV17D yellow fever vaccine. This chain links TRBV20-1 with TRBJ1-2, with 7 bases aligning to TRBD1. The sample in question was PBMCs, obtained 4 to 6 days after the first yellow fever vaccination. CDR3 sequence: CSARDPSTGSNGYTF. The CDR3 region has the DNA TGCAGTGCTAGAGACCCCTCGACAGGGTCCAATGGCTACACCTTC.